The 17 T cell receptor beta chains listed next were all sequenced from one sample in a study of blood T cell dynamics during melanoma immunotherapy. Here immunoSEQ multiplex PCR was the method, and the copy in TCRdb shows in-frame clones only, minus some. The sample lists around 20,000 clones; nearly 90% were seen once. The sample's time point: week 3, after first cycle of checkpoint inhibitor. The starting material was blood, obtained from a patient treated with checkpoint blockade. The source of these receptors is a human donor with melanoma.

The chain links TRBV7-2 to TRBJ2-3; D is unresolved. Germline V gene lookup returns CDR1 SGHTA and CDR2 FQGNSA. V gave up 6 bases and J gave up 5 bases, with 18 bases separating them. The CDR3 consists of 15 residues. CDR3 region: CASRDVVRSGDTQYF. In DNA form, the CDR3 reads TGTGCCAGCAGGGACGTGGTGAGATCAGGAGATACGCAGTATTTT.

The chain joins TRBV6-6 to TRBJ1-2; D may be TRBD1 (6 bases). Trimming stripped 8 bases from V and 4 bases from J, with 11 bases between. The CDR3 length is 12 residues. Germline V gene lookup returns CDR1 MNHNY and CDR2 SVGAGI (reference sequence). In DNA form, the CDR3 reads TGTGCCAGCGGGGGGCAGTTCTATGGCTACACCTTC. Protein product: CASGGQFYGYTF.

This chain joins TRBV23-1 and TRBJ2-2; TRBD1 matches at 10 bases. TRBV23-1 is an ORF, with its function uncertain. V lost 3 bases, J lost 7 bases, and 11 bases stayed unmatched. The CDR3 length is 17 residues. The CDR3 region has the DNA TGCGCCAGCAGTCATCCGACCCGACAGGGGGCAAACGGGGAGCTGTTTTTT. It yields the protein CASSHPTRQGANGELFF.

Concerning this clone itself: Compared with germline, one end of the junction differs, possibly owing to a read error. The chain joins TRBV19 to TRBJ1-3; D possibly corresponds to TRBD1 (5 bases). The CDR3 loop spans 14 amino acids. Germline values: CDR1 LNHDA, CDR2 SQIVND (reference sequence). DNA of the CDR3: TGTGCCAGTAGTAGGTTGGGGCAAGGAAGCACCATATATTTT. Its translation: CASSRLGQGSTIYF.

V is TRBV7-3 and J is TRBJ2-1, with 8 bases lining up with TRBD2. The germline CDR1 and CDR2 sequences are SGHTA and FQGTGA. Trimming took 5 bases from V and 7 from J; bases not matched to a gene: 10. The CDR3 is made up of 15 amino acids. CDR3 bases: TGTGCCAGCAGCCCTCCAGGTAGCGGGATTAATGAGCAGTTCTTC. It is translated as CASSPPGSGINEQFF.

The rearrangement links TRBV15 to TRBJ2-1; 7 bases match TRBD2. Trimming at V came to 0 bases and at J to 8 bases, leaving 4 bases not matched to a gene. The germline V gene has CDR1 LNHNV and CDR2 YYDKDF (reference sequence). The CDR3 spans 14 residues. CDR3 loop: CATSRDPAGDEQFF. The CDR3 nucleotides read TGTGCCACCAGCAGAGATCCGGCGGGGGATGAGCAGTTCTTC.

The chain links TRBV7-2 to TRBJ2-7; 7 positions match TRBD2. Per the germline V gene, CDR1 is SGHTA and CDR2 is FQGNSA. V trimming: 3 bases; J trimming: 1 base; junction bases outside the gene matches: 6. This CDR3 contains 15 residues. This CDR3 is CASSFVAGASYEQYF. The CDR3 DNA is TGTGCCAGCAGCTTTGTGGCGGGAGCTTCCTACGAGCAGTACTTC.

The CDR3 DNA reads TGTGCCAGCAGTGAAATATTAGCGCCTTACAATGAGCAGTTCTTC. It codes for CASSEILAPYNEQFF. This chain joins TRBV2 and TRBJ2-1, with D perhaps TRBD2 (5 bases). CDR1 is SNHLY and CDR2 is FYNNEI in the germline V gene. CDR3 length: 15 residues. V shed 2 bases and J shed 4 bases, with 12 bases lying between them.

This chain uses TRBV29-1 with TRBJ1-2, with 8 bases that match TRBD1. The CDR3 consists of 14 residues. CDR1 is SQVTM and CDR2 is ANQGSEA in the germline V gene. With 6 bases clipped from V and 4 bases from J, the junction kept 10 bases outside the gene matches. Here the CDR3 reads CSVPDRGLGYGYTF. CDR3 DNA sequence: TGCAGCGTCCCTGACAGGGGATTAGGCTATGGCTACACCTTC.

In DNA, the CDR3 is TGTGCCAGCAGCGTAAAGGACAGGGGGCGCGATGAAAAACTGTTTTTT. Its translation: CASSVKDRGRDEKLFF. The V and J genes are TRBV11-2 and TRBJ1-4; TRBD1 matches at 11 bases. This CDR3 is built from 16 residues. Germline CDR1 reads SGHAT; CDR2 reads FQNNGV. V gave up 5 bases and J gave up 6 bases; unmatched junction bases: 8.

The V call is TRBV7-9, the J call TRBJ1-1, with D possibly matching TRBD1 (6 bases). The length of the CDR3 is 14 residues. CDR1 SEHNR and CDR2 FQNEAQ come from the germline V gene (reference sequence). Between the trimmed V and J ends, which lost 5 bases and 2 bases, there was a span of 12 bases. The CDR3 DNA follows: TGTGCCAGCAGCGAACAGGGACCAAACACTGAAGCTTTCTTT. It translates to CASSEQGPNTEAFF.

This clone came up a few times. This chain links TRBV11-2 with TRBJ2-1; 12 positions match TRBD2. V trimming: 3 bases; J trimming: 8 bases; junction bases outside the gene matches: 8. Germline V gene lookup returns CDR1 SGHAT and CDR2 FQNNGV. CDR3 length: 16 amino acids. The chain's CDR3 is CASSFRLAGASYEQFF. DNA of the CDR3: TGTGCCAGCAGCTTCAGACTAGCGGGAGCGTCCTATGAGCAGTTCTTC. Using reference TRBV11-2 and TRBJ2-1 for the parts outside the CDR3, the full variable domain is EAGVAQSPRYKIIEKRQSVAFWCNPISGHATLYWYQQILGQGPKLLIQFQNNGVVDDSQLPKDRFSAERLKGVDSTLKIQPAKLEDSAVYLCASSFRLAGASYEQFFGPGTRLTVL.

The chain uses TRBV4-1 and TRBJ2-3, with D possibly matching TRBD2 (7 bases). V was pared by 4 bases and J by 6 bases, with 14 bases between. CDR1 is MGHRA and CDR2 is YSYEKL in the germline V gene. The CDR3 is 14 residues long. CDR3 in amino acids: CASSPYREGDTQYF. CDR3 DNA sequence: TGCGCCAGCAGCCCATACAGGGAGGGGGATACGCAGTATTTT.

The genes are TRBV5-6 and TRBJ2-7; no definite D call. The CDR3 is 14 amino acids. The germline V and J ends were trimmed by 6 bases and 2 bases, with 15 bases remaining between them. Germline V gene sequence: CDR1 SGHDT, CDR2 YYEEEE. The CDR3 coding sequence is TGTGCCAGCACTCCTCTGGGGATTCCCTACGAGCAGTACTTC. Its protein product is CASTPLGIPYEQYF.

The chain combines TRBV10-3 with TRBJ1-5, with TRBD1 matching over 9 bases. CDR1 ENHRY and CDR2 SYGVKD come from the germline V gene. The CDR3 extends over 15 amino acids. Germline trimming cut 2 bases from V and 6 bases from J; bases unmatched to any gene: 5. CDR3 nucleotide sequence: TGTGCCATCAGTGAGGGACAGGGGATGGGTCAGCCCCAGCATTTT. Encoded protein: CAISEGQGMGQPQHF.

The chain carries TRBV7-6 and TRBJ2-3; 7 positions agree with TRBD2. J was trimmed by 5 bases and V by 2 bases; bases with no gene match: 10. The CDR3 sequence is 16 residues long. CDR1 and CDR2 from the germline V gene are SGHVS and FNYEAQ. The CDR3 bases are TGTGCCAGCAGCTTAAATGGTGGGAGGGCCGTAGATACGCAGTATTTT. Its translation is CASSLNGGRAVDTQYF.

This clone was observed once. The chain is built from TRBV5-4 and TRBJ2-1, with a possible D match to TRBD1 (7 bases). The V and J ends lost 4 bases and 10 bases respectively, with 27 bases between them. The CDR3 extends over 17 amino acids. The V gene's germline CDR1 is SGHNT and CDR2 YYREEE (reference sequence). The CDR3 sequence is CASSLGQEGGIPREQFF. CDR3 coding DNA: TGTGCCAGCAGCCTTGGACAGGAGGGCGGGATACCCAGGGAGCAGTTCTTC.